These T cell receptor beta chains were read from a single sample in a study of blood T cell repertoires in COVID-19. Clones were read by immunoSEQ multiplex PCR, and TCRdb kept only the in-frame ones, dropping some. Of around 61,000 clones in the sample, roughly 89% were seen once. The sample consisted of peripheral blood. Receptors originate from a woman aged 55-70 years with COVID-19, enrolled during active disease. Each CDR3 is given with its conserved first and last residue.

V gene	J gene	CDR3 protein
TRBV7-2	TRBJ1-5	CASSPRRTGGFQPQHF
TRBV19	TRBJ2-1	CASSIWTSGSNEQFF
TRBV19	TRBJ1-1	CASSNPGINTEAFF
TRBV9	TRBJ2-5	CASSEPAGGETLYF
TRBV19	TRBJ2-1	CASTGGLAGVGNEQFF
TRBV19	TRBJ1-5	CASRPPGQTNLLDQPQHF
TRBV24-1	TRBJ2-1	CATSGPGGSYNEQFF
TRBV5-1	TRBJ2-3	CASSFSGALGTDTQYF
TRBV7-8	TRBJ1-5	CASSRQGRQPQHF
TRBV7-9	TRBJ2-7	CASSLPGTTYEQYF
TRBV28	TRBJ2-7	CATGDSSSEEQYF
TRBV3-1/TRBV3-2	TRBJ2-1	CASSQESLAGWSYNEQFF
TRBV11-2	TRBJ1-3	CASSLASGRSGNTIYF
TRBV5-4	TRBJ2-5	CASSRGGPQETQYF
TRBV10-2	TRBJ2-3	CASSGLAGVTDTQYF
TRBV3-1/TRBV3-2	TRBJ2-3	CASRNLGLAGADTQYF
TRBV4-1	TRBJ1-1	CASSPSEGRTEAFF
TRBV11-2	TRBJ1-3	CASRTGGAGNTIYF
TRBV27	TRBJ2-7	CASSLSGGLGREQYF
TRBV4-1	TRBJ1-2	CASSQTRVGRDGYTF
TRBV6-5	TRBJ2-3	CASSYAGTGWDPQYF
TRBV5-6	TRBJ1-2	CASSLDRGYTF
TRBV19	TRBJ1-4	CASSARDRTNEKLFF